This record covers a single T cell receptor (beta chain). This clonotype was recorded at least ten times. Its antigen remains undetermined. Base qualities are not provided; no much larger clone lies one nucleotide away. The CDR3 numbers 14 residues from cysteine through phenylalanine. The kept DNA is CDR3 alone, 42 bases in frame from the first base. Looking up the germline V gene yields CDR1 SGHRS and CDR2 YFSETQ. For this chain, trimming is 5 bases at the V end and 9 bases at the J end, and the number of junction bases without a gene match is 9. These data are taken from a study of read filtering for tumor transcriptome and immune sequencing (TCRdb year 2020). Concerning the study at large: Of the patients in the cohort, around 17 were male and 14 to 15 were female, and their mean age was approximately 66 years, with a range of roughly 40 to 80. By revised international staging, about 8 patients were R-ISS I, 16 were R-ISS II and about seven were R-ISS III. One of the main goals was to work out a read-filtering strategy for immune repertoire data, in particular whether clonotypes backed by only a single read should be removed. Per sample, about 4.05 to 10.27 million TCR-region mapped reads were obtained with IR-seq, compared with only roughly 75 to 1,400 with RNA-seq. Whole-transcriptome libraries were prepared with the TruSeq RNA Access Library Prep Kit after DNase treatment. The study compared TCR repertoires from targeted immune repertoire sequencing and bulk whole-transcriptome sequencing run on the same bone marrow samples. The paper as a whole reports these results and caveats: The sorted CD138-negative fraction was a mixed bone marrow immune population, not purified T cells. The correlation between IR-seq and RNA-seq shared clonotype proportions was increased by removal of single-read clonotypes. Single-read clonotypes made up roughly 82% of clonotypes but roughly 3.2% of total reads in IR-seq, and less than 75% of clonotypes and approximately 42% of reads in RNA-seq. Clonotypes were captured by IR-seq at much higher depth and more reliably than by RNA-seq, and smaller IR-seq throughput was sufficient for identification of most shared clonotypes.

Every patient had bone marrow sampled at the time of active disease. Isolation of bone marrow mononuclear cells was performed by Ficoll-Hypaque density gradient centrifugation. To remove myeloma plasma cells, the cells were labeled with CD138 magnetic microbeads on a MACS separator, and CD138-negative cells were then collected by negative selection. Flow cytometry with CD138 antibodies on an Attune NxT was used to check how pure the isolated cells were. TRIzol reagent was used to extract total RNA, which was then quantified with a NanoDrop spectrophotometer. Paired RNA-seq and IR-seq were performed on the CD138-negative bone marrow sample of each patient. TCR libraries were constructed from approximately 0.4 ug RNA using the Immunoverse kit, and molecular barcoded adaptors covering alpha/delta and beta/gamma chains were employed. TCR library preparation was performed with the same RNA that was used for transcriptome sequencing. Sequencing of TCR libraries was carried out on an Illumina HiSeq 4000 with 2 x 150 cycles. Under the source paper's analysis protocol: MiXCR aligned TCR reads to human V, D, J and C references and assembled the aligned reads into CDR3 clonotypes, with quality filtering and error correction included. The tcR package in R was used for analysis of clonotype counts and gene usage diversity. For inspection of raw mapping reads, RNA-seq reads were mapped by STAR aligner version 2.5.3a onto GRCh37 of the human genome. To test how sequencing depth affects detected clonotypes, IR-seq fastq files were randomly downsampled with Seqtk 1.3. The raw public data were reprocessed by TCRdb itself: fastp quality trimming at Q25, MiXCR clonotype calling, in-frame beta chains only. Identical CDR3 protein sequences are pooled into one entry, listed with their most common genes and DNA. Clone size and V and J calls follow TCRdb, not the original study. Here the sample has 50,000 or so distinct CDR3 sequences; around 19% occur a single time. Roughly 15% of the sample goes to the ten largest clones.

This clonotype originated in a donor aged 40 or over with multiple myeloma. This sequence uses TRBV5-1 and TRBJ2-1, and TRBD1 aligns with 9 junction nucleotides. Sequencing was carried out using a population of CD138-negative cells sorted from bone marrow. The intended sense of this specimen's cell subset or site label: bone marrow mononuclear cells depleted of CD138+ plasma/myeloma cells by negative magnetic selection. This receptor carries the CDR3 CASSTDRGLGEQFF. The nucleotide sequence is given as TGCGCCAGCAGTACGGACAGGGGTTTGGGTGAGCAGTTCTTC.